A selection of T cell receptor beta chains follows, all from one sample in a study of T cells after yellow fever vaccination. TCRdb redid the calling of the 5' RACE reads with MiXCR, one entry per CDR3 protein. The sample consists of just under 85,000 distinct CDR3 sequences, about 14% of them appearing once. The input for sequencing was CD8+ T cells not binding an NS4B(214-222) dextramer, sorted from PBMCs, taken 20 to 25 days after the first yellow fever vaccination. All receptors come from a man aged 18 to 30 who received the YFV17D yellow fever vaccine. Each CDR3 is given with its conserved first and last residue. The D gene is left open where the match is weak. Not all rows give a size; the values are once, few, many and, for expanded clones, a class.

TRBV7-3	few	TRBJ2-3	NA	TGTGCCAGCAGCTTACTGGACCCCGCAGATACGCAGTATTTT	CASSLLDPADTQYF
TRBV6-2/TRBV6-3	NA	TRBJ1-1	NA	TGTGCCAGCAGTCTCTGGGGACCTAAGGGCACTGAAGCTTTCTTT	CASSLWGPKGTEAFF
TRBV20-1	medium-sized	TRBJ2-1	TRBD2	TGCAGTGCTACCATAGCGGGGGGGAACAACAATGAGCAGTTCTTC	CSATIAGGNNNEQFF
TRBV27	few	TRBJ2-2	NA	TGTGCCAGCAGTATAGGGGGGGCCGGGGAGCTGTTTTTT	CASSIGGAGELFF
TRBV7-9	NA	TRBJ2-1	NA	TGTGCCAGCAGCTCTAACCGGGACGCCTACAATGAGCAGTTCTTC	CASSSNRDAYNEQFF
TRBV4-1	NA	TRBJ2-5	TRBD2	TGCGCCAGCAGCCAAGATCCGGGACTAGCGCAAGAGACCCAGTACTTC	CASSQDPGLAQETQYF
TRBV28	NA	TRBJ2-2	TRBD1	TGTGCCAGCAGGATCAACAGGGGGAAGATCAGGGAGCTGTTTTTT	CASRINRGKIRELFF
TRBV7-2	NA	TRBJ2-2	NA	TGTGCCAGCAGTTACCCAGGGGTCGGGGAGCTGTTTTTT	CASSYPGVGELFF
TRBV6-5	NA	TRBJ2-3	NA	TGTGCCAGCAGTACCTCGGAGGCGTGGGGCACAGATACGCAGTATTTT	CASSTSEAWGTDTQYF
TRBV4-3	few	TRBJ2-1	NA	TGCGCCAGCAGTCCAGGGAAAGCCTCGTTCTACAATGAGCAGTTCTTC	CASSPGKASFYNEQFF
TRBV3-1	NA	TRBJ1-5	NA	TGTGCCAGCAGCCACCCGAATCAGCCCCAGCATTTT	CASSHPNQPQHF
TRBV27	few	TRBJ2-7	TRBD1	TGTGCCAGCAGTACTCTATATGGACAGGGGAAGAGCTCCTACGAGCAGTACTTC	CASSTLYGQGKSSYEQYF
TRBV27	many	TRBJ2-3	TRBD2	TGTGCCAGCAGTTTAAATCCAGCGGGGGGGCCAAATACGCAGTATTTT	CASSLNPAGGPNTQYF
TRBV14	NA	TRBJ2-5	NA	TGTGCCAGCAGCCAAGGTGTAGCCGGAAGGTGGGGAGAGACCCAGTACTTC	CASSQGVAGRWGETQYF
TRBV5-1	NA	TRBJ2-7	NA	TGCGCCAGCAGCATCAAGGCCGGATCCTACGAGCAGTACTTC	CASSIKAGSYEQYF
TRBV27	few	TRBJ2-7	NA	TGTGCCAGCAGAAAGGCAGGCGGTTCCTACGAGCAGTACTTC	CASRKAGGSYEQYF
TRBV5-1	NA	TRBJ1-2	NA	TGCGCCAGCAGCTTGGGAGGATACTATGGCTACACCTTC	CASSLGGYYGYTF
TRBV9	few	TRBJ2-5	TRBD2	TGTGCCAGCAGCGTAGGGAGCGGGGGTTTGCAGACCCAGTACTTC	CASSVGSGGLQTQYF
TRBV25-1	many	TRBJ1-5	NA	TGTGCCAGCAGTGAAACGAACAGTTGGAGCAATCAGCCCCAGCATTTT	CASSETNSWSNQPQHF
TRBV7-2	few	TRBJ2-3	TRBD2	TGTGCCAGCAGCTTAGAAGCGGGGGGCACAGATACGCAGTATTTT	CASSLEAGGTDTQYF
TRBV7-2	NA	TRBJ1-2	NA	TGTGCCAGCAGCTTAGCTGGACAGTCCTGGCGGGTATTAAACTATGGCTACACCTTC	CASSLAGQSWRVLNYGYTF
TRBV6-2/TRBV6-3	NA	TRBJ2-2	NA	TGTGCCAGCAGTTCAACAGGAGCCACCGGGGAGCTGTTTTTT	CASSSTGATGELFF
TRBV9	NA	TRBJ1-1	NA	TGTGCCAGCAGCCCCTCGACCCTAGGGCAAGGTGAAGCTTTCTTT	CASSPSTLGQGEAFF
TRBV11-2	many	TRBJ2-3	TRBD2	TGTGCCAGCAGTAAAGGACTAGCGGCGCGGGCGCAGTATTTT	CASSKGLAARAQYF
TRBV4-3	few	TRBJ2-1	TRBD1	TGCGCCAGCAGCCAAGATCGACAGGGGGCTGGGAATGAGCAGTTCTTC	CASSQDRQGAGNEQFF
TRBV4-1	few	TRBJ2-6	NA	TGCGCCAGCAGCCAAGTAGGAAAAGTCCTGACTTTC	CASSQVGKVLTF
TRBV6-1	few	TRBJ1-1	NA	TGTGCCAGCAGCTCCTACGGTCCCGACACTGAAGCTTTCTTT	CASSSYGPDTEAFF
TRBV7-3	few	TRBJ2-1	TRBD2	TGTGCCAGCAGCTTATATGAAGCGGGGCCGGGCAATGAGCAGTTCTTC	CASSLYEAGPGNEQFF
TRBV12-3/TRBV12-4	few	TRBJ1-6	TRBD1	TGTGCCAGCAAGGACAGGGAGGGTTGGGGTAATTCACCCCTCCACTTT	CASKDREGWGNSPLHF
TRBV29-1	few	TRBJ1-2	NA	TGCAGCGTCCCATGGGATGGGTATTATGGCTACACCTTC	CSVPWDGYYGYTF
TRBV4-1	NA	TRBJ2-3	TRBD2	TGCGCCAGCAGCCAAGTGGCTAGCGGGGAGTTTACAGATACGCAGTATTTT	CASSQVASGEFTDTQYF
TRBV12-3/TRBV12-4	NA	TRBJ1-2	TRBD1	TGTGCCAGCAGCCACGGGACAGGGCCTGGCTACACCTTC	CASSHGTGPGYTF
TRBV7-8	NA	TRBJ2-1	NA	TGTGCCAGCAGCTTAACCGCCCCCAGGCTCAGAGAGCAGTTCTTC	CASSLTAPRLREQFF
TRBV20-1	NA	TRBJ2-7	NA	TGCAGTGCTAGAGATCCGGCGCATTCCTACGAGCAGTACTTC	CSARDPAHSYEQYF